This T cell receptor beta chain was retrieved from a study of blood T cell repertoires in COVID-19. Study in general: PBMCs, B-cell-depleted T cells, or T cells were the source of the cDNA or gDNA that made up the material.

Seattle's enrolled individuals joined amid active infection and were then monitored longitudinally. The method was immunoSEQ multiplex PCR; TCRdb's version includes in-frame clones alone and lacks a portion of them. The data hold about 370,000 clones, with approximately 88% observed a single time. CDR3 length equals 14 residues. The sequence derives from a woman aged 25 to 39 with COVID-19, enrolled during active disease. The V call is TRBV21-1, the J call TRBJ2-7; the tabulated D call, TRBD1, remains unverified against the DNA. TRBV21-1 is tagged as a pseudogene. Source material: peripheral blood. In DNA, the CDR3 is TGTGCCAGCAGCAAAGGGGCCAGGGTATCCGAGCAGTACGTC. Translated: CASSKGARVSEQYV.